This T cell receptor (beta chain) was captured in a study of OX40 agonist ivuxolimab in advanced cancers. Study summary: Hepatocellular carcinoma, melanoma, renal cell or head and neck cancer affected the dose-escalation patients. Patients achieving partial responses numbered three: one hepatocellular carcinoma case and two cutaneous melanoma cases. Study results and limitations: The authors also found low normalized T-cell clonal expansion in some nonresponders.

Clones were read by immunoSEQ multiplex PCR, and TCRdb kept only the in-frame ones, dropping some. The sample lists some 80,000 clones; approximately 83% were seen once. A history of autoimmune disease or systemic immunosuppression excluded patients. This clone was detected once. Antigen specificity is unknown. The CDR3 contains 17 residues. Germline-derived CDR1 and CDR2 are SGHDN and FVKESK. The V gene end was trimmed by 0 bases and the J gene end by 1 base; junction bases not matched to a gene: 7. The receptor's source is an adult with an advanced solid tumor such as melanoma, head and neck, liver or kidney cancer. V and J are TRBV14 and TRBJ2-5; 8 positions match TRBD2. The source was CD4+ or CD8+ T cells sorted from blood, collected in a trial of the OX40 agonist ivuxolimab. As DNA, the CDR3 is TGTGCCAGCAGCCAAGATTTCTCACTAGCGGCCCAAGAGACCCAGTACTTC. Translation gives CASSQDFSLAAQETQYF.